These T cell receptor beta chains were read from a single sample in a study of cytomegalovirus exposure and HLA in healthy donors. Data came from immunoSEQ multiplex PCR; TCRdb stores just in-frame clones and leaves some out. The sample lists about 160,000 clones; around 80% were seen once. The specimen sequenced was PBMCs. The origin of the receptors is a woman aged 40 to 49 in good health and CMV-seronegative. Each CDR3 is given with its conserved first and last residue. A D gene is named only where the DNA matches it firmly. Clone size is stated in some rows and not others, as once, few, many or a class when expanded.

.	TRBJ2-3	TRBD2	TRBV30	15	CAWSPTSGSADTQYF	TGTGCCTGGAGTCCGACTAGCGGGAGTGCAGATACGCAGTATTTT
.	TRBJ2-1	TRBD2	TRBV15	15	CATSRETSGRREQFF	TGTGCCACCAGCAGAGAGACTAGCGGGAGGCGTGAGCAGTTCTTC
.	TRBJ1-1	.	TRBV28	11	CASSGRTEAFF	TGTGCCAGCAGTGGGAGGACTGAAGCTTTCTTT
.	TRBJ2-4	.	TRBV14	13	CASSDRDINIQYF	TGTGCCAGCAGCGACCGGGATATCAACATTCAGTACTTC
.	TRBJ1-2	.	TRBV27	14	CASSLGRLNYGYTF	TGTGCCAGCAGTTTGGGCAGGCTTAACTATGGCTACACCTTC
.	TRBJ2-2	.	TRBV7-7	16	CASTRYAGSNTGELFF	TGTGCTAGCACCCGGTACGCAGGGTCGAACACCGGGGAGCTGTTTTTT
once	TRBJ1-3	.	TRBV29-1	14	CSVGGPSGGNTIYF	TGCAGCGTTGGGGGTCCCTCGGGAGGAAACACCATATATTTT
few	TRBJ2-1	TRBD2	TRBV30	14	CAWSVGSGSNEQFF	TGTGCCTGGAGTGTAGGTAGCGGGAGCAATGAGCAGTTCTTC
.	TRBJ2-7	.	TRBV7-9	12	CASSSPEAGQYF	TGTGCCAGCAGCTCGCCGGAAGCGGGACAATACTTC
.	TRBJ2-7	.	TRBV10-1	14	CASRETRYSYEQYF	TGCGCCAGCAGAGAGACTAGGTACTCCTACGAGCAGTACTTC
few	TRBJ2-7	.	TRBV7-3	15	CASSPDGGRGYEQYF	TGTGCCAGCAGCCCCGACGGGGGCAGGGGGTACGAGCAGTACTTC
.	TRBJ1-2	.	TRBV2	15	CASSNGQYISYGYTF	TGTGCCAGCAGTAATGGACAGTATATTTCCTATGGCTACACCTTC
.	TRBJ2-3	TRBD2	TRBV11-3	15	CASSLRAGVTDTQYF	TGTGCCAGCAGCTTGCGAGCGGGGGTCACAGATACGCAGTATTTT
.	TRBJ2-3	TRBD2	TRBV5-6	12	CASSLASGSRDF	TGTGCCAGCAGCTTGGCTAGCGGGAGTAGGGATTTT
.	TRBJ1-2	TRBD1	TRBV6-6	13	CASSSGQGGGYTF	TGTGCCAGCAGTTCAGGACAGGGGGGAGGCTACACCTTC
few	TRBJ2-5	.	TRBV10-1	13	CASSGRPRETQYF	TGCGCCAGCAGTGGGCGGCCTCGGGAGACCCAGTACTTC
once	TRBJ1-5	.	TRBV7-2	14	CASSPDPAGQPQHF	TGTGCCAGCAGCCCGGACCCGGCGGGTCAGCCCCAGCATTTT
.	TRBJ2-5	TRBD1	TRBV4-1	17	CASSQDPGQGARETQYF	TGCGCCAGCAGCCAAGATCCAGGCCAGGGGGCGCGGGAGACCCAGTACTTC
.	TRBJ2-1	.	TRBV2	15	CASSPSYRSYNEQFF	TGTGCCAGCAGTCCCTCTTATCGCTCCTACAATGAGCAGTTCTTC
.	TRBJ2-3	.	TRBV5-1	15	CASSFMAGGTDTQYF	TGCGCCAGCAGCTTCATGGCAGGGGGGACAGATACGCAGTATTTT
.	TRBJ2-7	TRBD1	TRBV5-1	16	CASSLVRGPAYDEQYF	TGCGCCAGCAGCTTGGTAAGGGGGCCAGCTTACGACGAGCAGTACTTC
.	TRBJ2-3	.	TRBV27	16	CASSLRGLAVTDTQYF	TGTGCCAGCAGTTTACGGGGGCTAGCGGTCACAGATACGCAGTATTTT
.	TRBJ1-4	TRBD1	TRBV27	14	CASSAQGAREKLFF	TGTGCCAGCAGTGCACAGGGGGCCAGAGAAAAACTGTTTTTT
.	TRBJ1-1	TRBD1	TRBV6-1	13	CASGRQGYTEAFF	TGTGCCAGCGGACGACAGGGTTACACTGAAGCTTTCTTT
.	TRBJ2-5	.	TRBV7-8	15	CASSLGPSGQETQYF	TGTGCCAGCAGCTTAGGTCCCAGCGGACAAGAGACCCAGTACTTC
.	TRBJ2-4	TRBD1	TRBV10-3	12	CATRTGENIQYF	TGTGCCACCCGGACAGGAGAAAACATTCAGTACTTC
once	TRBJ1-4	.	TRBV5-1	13	CASKAGLNEKLFF	TGCGCCAGCAAGGCGGGCTTGAATGAAAAACTGTTTTTT
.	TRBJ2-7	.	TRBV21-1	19	CASSKGTGTSGILGYEQYF	TGTGCCAGCAGCAAGGGGACCGGGACTAGCGGGATCTTAGGCTACGAGCAGTACTTC
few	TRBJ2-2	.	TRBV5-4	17	CASSRWVGTLNTGELFF	TGTGCCAGCAGCCGGTGGGTCGGGACATTGAACACCGGGGAGCTGTTTTTT
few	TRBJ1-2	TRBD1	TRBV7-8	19	CASSPYRIAGQGIGDGYTF	TGTGCCAGCAGCCCCTACAGGATTGCGGGACAGGGGATAGGCGATGGCTACACCTTC
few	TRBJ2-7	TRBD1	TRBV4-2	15	CASSQEGTGDYEQYF	TGTGCCAGCAGCCAAGAGGGGACAGGGGACTACGAGCAGTACTTC
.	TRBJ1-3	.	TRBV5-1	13	CASSLSEGDTIYF	TGCGCCAGCAGCCTATCGGAAGGGGACACCATATATTTT
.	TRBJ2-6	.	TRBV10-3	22	CAISDPNLRGGLQSSGANVLTF	TGTGCCATCAGTGATCCTAACCTCCGGGGAGGCCTCCAGAGCTCTGGGGCCAACGTCCTGACTTTC
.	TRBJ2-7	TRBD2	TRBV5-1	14	CASSLDGGSYEQYF	TGCGCCAGCAGCTTGGACGGGGGGTCCTACGAGCAGTACTTC
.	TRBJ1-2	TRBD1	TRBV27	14	CASSFSQGARGYTF	TGTGCCAGCAGTTTCTCCCAGGGGGCGAGGGGCTACACCTTC
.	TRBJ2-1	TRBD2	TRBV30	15	CAWSVGLAGGSEQFF	TGTGCCTGGAGTGTCGGTCTAGCGGGAGGATCTGAGCAGTTCTTC
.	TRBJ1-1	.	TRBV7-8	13	CASSLDVVGGAFF	TGTGCCAGCAGCTTAGACGTGGTGGGAGGAGCTTTCTTT
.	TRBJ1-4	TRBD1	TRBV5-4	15	CASSANRGTNEKLFF	TGTGCCAGCAGCGCTAACAGGGGGACTAATGAAAAACTGTTTTTT
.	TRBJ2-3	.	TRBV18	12	CASSPPGDTQYF	TGTGCCAGCTCACCTCCCGGAGATACGCAGTATTTT
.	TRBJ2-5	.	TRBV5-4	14	CASSSPGGEETQYF	TGTGCCAGCAGCTCCCCAGGAGGGGAGGAGACCCAGTACTTC
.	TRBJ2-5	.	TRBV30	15	CAWTPPNAGRETQYF	TGTGCCTGGACCCCCCCGAACGCGGGACGGGAGACCCAGTACTTC
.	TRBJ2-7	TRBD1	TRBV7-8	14	CASSLGDRTYEQYF	TGTGCCAGCAGCTTAGGGGACAGGACCTACGAGCAGTACTTC
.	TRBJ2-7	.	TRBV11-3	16	CASRGGGGARSYEQYF	TGTGCCAGCAGAGGTGGTGGGGGGGCGCGGTCCTACGAGCAGTACTTC
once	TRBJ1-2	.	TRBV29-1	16	CSVEDLADTANYGYTF	TGCAGCGTTGAAGATCTGGCAGACACAGCTAACTATGGCTACACCTTC
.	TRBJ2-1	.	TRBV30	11	CAWSVEVEQFF	TGTGCCTGGAGTGTGGAGGTTGAGCAGTTCTTC
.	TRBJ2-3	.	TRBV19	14	CASAAGAHTDTQYF	TGTGCCAGTGCTGCGGGGGCACACACAGATACGCAGTATTTT
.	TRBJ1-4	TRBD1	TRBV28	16	CASSLFGRGPGEKLFF	TGTGCCAGCAGTTTATTTGGCAGGGGGCCAGGGGAAAAACTGTTTTTT
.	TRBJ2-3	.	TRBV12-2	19	CASRLASPSSGSRRDTQYF	TGTGCAAGTCGCTTAGCGTCCCCATCTAGCGGGAGTAGGAGGGATACGCAGTATTTT
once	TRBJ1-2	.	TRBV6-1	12	CASHLENCGYTF	TGTGCCAGCCACTTAGAGAACTGTGGCTACACCTTC